Presented here are 27 T cell receptor beta chains from one specimen sequenced in a study of blood T cell repertoires in COVID-19. Some clones are missing from TCRdb's copy, which holds only in-frame ones; the method was immunoSEQ multiplex PCR. This sample has some 180,000 clones, with roughly 80% found just once. Sequenced: peripheral blood. The receptors shown here come from a man between 45 and 60 years old who had recovered from COVID-19.

The chain carries TRBV27 and TRBJ1-5, with D perhaps TRBD1 (5 bases). V was pared by 8 bases and J by 4 bases, with 9 bases between. Germline CDR1 is MNHEY and CDR2 is SMNVEV (reference sequence). The CDR3 is made up of 12 amino acids. As DNA, the CDR3 is TGTGCCAGCGCGGGGCTTAATCAGCCCCAGCATTTT. As protein: CASAGLNQPQHF.

This clone was picked up many times. This rearrangement joins TRBV19 to TRBJ1-5; 12 nucleotides align to TRBD1. With V trimmed by 5 bases and J by 6 bases, 5 bases remained unmatched. This CDR3 is built from 15 residues. Germline CDR1 reads LNHDA; CDR2 reads SQIVND (reference sequence). CDR3 DNA: TGTGCCAGTAGTTCCGGGACAGGGGGCGGTCAGCCCCAGCATTTT. Amino acids: CASSSGTGGGQPQHF.

The J gene is TRBJ2-5, the V gene TRBV27; possibly TRBD1 for D (5 bases). V lost 3 bases and J 5 bases, leaving 10 bases between the germline ends. CDR1 MNHEY and CDR2 SMNVEV come from the germline V gene (reference sequence). This CDR3 is 13 amino acids long. The CDR3 DNA reads TGTGCCAGCAGTTTCAGGGTAGGGGAGACCCAGTACTTC. As protein: CASSFRVGETQYF.

The chain joins TRBV5-4 to TRBJ2-2; 8 nucleotides agree with TRBD1. Trimming took 6 bases from V and 6 from J; bases not matched to a gene: 13. The CDR3 is 16 amino acids. The germline V gene has CDR1 SGHNT and CDR2 YYREEE (reference sequence). The CDR3 loop reads CASTTRRQGIAGELFF. The CDR3 DNA is TGTGCCAGCACGACCAGGAGACAGGGGATCGCCGGGGAGCTGTTTTTT.

This clone was found a few times. Here the CDR3 DNA reads TGTGCCAGCGAGGGTGGTGGGGAGCGGCCCCAGCATTTT. This gives the protein CASEGGGERPQHF. This chain links TRBV2 with TRBJ1-5; no firm D call. With 8 bases removed from V and 9 bases from J, the gap between germline ends came to 17 bases. CDR1 and CDR2 (germline): SNHLY, FYNNEI. The CDR3 is 13 residues long.

This chain connects TRBV9 to TRBJ2-3, with TRBD2 matching over 7 bases. This CDR3 has 17 amino acids. Trimming cost V 0 bases and J 0 bases; bases outside gene matches: 7. In germline, CDR1 is SGDLS, CDR2 YYNGEE. The CDR3, as DNA: TGTGCCAGCAGCGTAGTTGGAGGCGGGGGAAGCACAGATACGCAGTATTTT. Encoded protein: CASSVVGGGGSTDTQYF.

The rearrangement links TRBV30 to TRBJ1-4, with TRBD1 as a possible D gene (6 bases). The CDR3 is 14 amino acids. Trimming shortened V by 8 bases and J by 0 bases, and 13 bases separated the two germline ends. Germline values: CDR1 GTSNPN, CDR2 SVGIG (reference sequence). In DNA form, the CDR3 reads TGTGCCGGCTCAAAGGGGGCAACTAATGAAAAACTGTTTTTT. It codes for CAGSKGATNEKLFF.

The rearrangement links TRBV7-2 to TRBJ2-7, with TRBD2 matching 12 bases. The germline V gene encodes CDR1 SGHTA and CDR2 FQGNSA. The CDR3 sequence is 15 residues long. The V segment lost 5 bases and the J segment 2 bases; nucleotides outside the gene matches: 4. The chain's CDR3 is CASSPGLAGTYEQYF. The CDR3 DNA sequence: TGTGCCAGCAGCCCCGGACTAGCGGGGACCTACGAGCAGTACTTC.

This sequence joins TRBV19 and TRBJ2-1; 8 bases are a match to TRBD1. The CDR3 has 15 residues. The germline CDR1 and CDR2 sequences are LNHDA and SQIVND (reference sequence). J gave up 3 bases and V 2 bases, and 3 bases lay outside the gene matches. The CDR3 coding sequence is TGTGCCAGTAGTATATTTGGACAGGGCTACAATGAGCAGTTCTTC. Its translation: CASSIFGQGYNEQFF.

This rearrangement joins TRBV7-2 to TRBJ2-7; 14 bases are shared with TRBD2. Unmatched junction bases numbered 5, after V lost 4 bases and J lost 6 bases. Germline CDR1 and CDR2: SGHTA and FQGNSA. This CDR3 has 15 residues. DNA for the CDR3: TGTGCCAGCAGCTCACACGGACTAGCGGGAGGCGAGCAGTACTTC. It encodes CASSSHGLAGGEQYF.

This chain links TRBV28 with TRBJ2-3; 7 bases match TRBD2. The CDR3 is made up of 16 amino acids. Losses at the gene ends were 4 bases for V and 2 bases for J; bases not matched to a gene: 9. Germline-derived CDR1 and CDR2 are MDHEN and SYDVKM. This CDR3 reads CASSSETSPNTDTQYF. CDR3 in DNA: TGTGCCAGCAGTTCCGAGACTAGCCCTAACACAGATACGCAGTATTTT. The complete variable domain, with remaining parts taken from reference TRBV28 and TRBJ2-3, reads DVKVTQSSRYLVKRTGEKVFLECVQDMDHENMFWYRQDPGLGLRLIYFSYDVKMKEKGDIPEGYSVSREKKERFSLILESASTNQTSMYLCASSSETSPNTDTQYFGPGTRLTVL.

The V and J genes are TRBV18 and TRBJ2-1, with TRBD2 matching 8 bases. V dropped 3 bases and J dropped 2; count of bases not matched to a gene: 3. This CDR3 is 15 amino acids long. Germline V gene sequence: CDR1 KGHSH, CDR2 LQKENI. The CDR3, as DNA: TGTGCCAGCTCACCTCAACTAGCGGCCTACAATGAGCAGTTCTTC. Residues: CASSPQLAAYNEQFF. The complete variable domain, with remaining parts taken from reference TRBV18 and TRBJ2-1, reads NAGVMQNPRHLVRRRGQEARLRCSPMKGHSHVYWYRQLPEEGLKFMVYLQKENIIDESGMPKERFSAEFPKEGPSILRIQQVVRGDSAAYFCASSPQLAAYNEQFFGPGTRLTVL.

V gene TRBV15 combines with J gene TRBJ1-1, with TRBD1 as a possible D gene (5 bases). With 0 bases removed from V and 1 base from J, the gap between germline ends came to 9 bases. Germline V gene data show CDR1 as LNHNV and CDR2 as YYDKDF (reference sequence). This CDR3 region has 15 residues. CDR3 DNA sequence: TGTGCCACCAGCAGAGACAGGGTCGGGAACACTGAAGCTTTCTTT. It encodes CATSRDRVGNTEAFF.

The chain joins TRBV6-5 to TRBJ1-5; 9 positions agree with TRBD1. The junction had 4 bases not matched to a gene; V was cut back by 6 bases and J by 7 bases. The CDR3 runs 13 residues. Per germline, CDR1 MNHEY and CDR2 SVGAGI. This CDR3 reads CASSHTGGQPQHF. For the CDR3, the DNA is TGTGCCAGCAGCCATACAGGGGGCCAGCCCCAGCATTTT.

This chain connects TRBV7-9 to TRBJ1-6; TRBD1 matches at 10 bases. The CDR3 runs to 17 residues. Trimming removed 1 base from V and 10 bases from J; junction bases left unmatched: 10. Germline V gene sequence: CDR1 SEHNR, CDR2 FQNEAQ (reference sequence). CDR3 protein: CASSLETGGILGSPLHF. CDR3 nucleotide sequence: TGTGCCAGCAGCTTAGAGACAGGGGGCATACTGGGCTCACCCCTCCACTTT.

The V gene is TRBV29-1, the J gene TRBJ2-7; the match to TRBD1 covers 12 bases. The CDR3 covers 12 residues. Germline CDR1 is SQVTM and CDR2 is ANQGSEA. Germline trimming cut 2 bases from V and 11 bases from J; bases unmatched to any gene: 4. The CDR3 DNA sequence: TGCAGCGTTGAATCGGGACAGGGGGCGGAGTACTTC. Translated: CSVESGQGAEYF.

The V call is TRBV20-1, the J call TRBJ2-7; 10 positions match TRBD1. Trimming removed 6 bases from V and 9 bases from J; junction bases left unmatched: 5. Germline-derived CDR1 and CDR2 are DFQATT and SNEGSKA (reference sequence). The CDR3 is 11 residues long. As DNA, the CDR3 is TGCAGTGCCGGGACAGGGGATATGCAGTACTTC. This gives the protein CSAGTGDMQYF.

This CDR3 is CASRRFRDSSSTDTQYF. CDR3 nucleotides: TGTGCCAGCAGAAGATTCCGGGACTCCTCTAGCACAGATACGCAGTATTTT. V gene TRBV28 combines with J gene TRBJ2-3, with D possibly TRBD2 on 6 matching bases. Deletions cut 6 bases from V and 0 bases from J, with 19 bases between. The germline V gene encodes CDR1 MDHEN and CDR2 SYDVKM. The CDR3 is 17 amino acids.

The genes are TRBV28 and TRBJ2-7, with D maybe TRBD1 (5 bases). V shed 1 base and J shed 2 bases, with 24 bases lying between them. Germline CDR1 and CDR2: MDHEN and SYDVKM. This CDR3 region has 19 residues. CDR3 sequence (DNA): TGTGCCAGCAGTTTATCTCTCCTTAACTTCAGGGTAAGCACCTACGAGCAGTACTTC. Translating gives CASSLSLLNFRVSTYEQYF.

The chain uses TRBV15 and TRBJ2-3, with D possibly TRBD2 on 6 matching bases. V lost 0 bases and J lost 4, with 17 bases in between. The CDR3 is 17 residues long. Per germline, CDR1 LNHNV and CDR2 YYDKDF (reference sequence). CDR3 coding DNA: TGTGCCACCAGCAGAGATATGGCGGGATTCGTCGCAGATACGCAGTATTTT. Its translation: CATSRDMAGFVADTQYF.

CDR3 sequence: CASSRGRWDRDEQFF. The CDR3 coding sequence is TGTGCCAGCAGCAGGGGGAGGTGGGACAGGGATGAGCAGTTCTTC. The V call is TRBV5-8, the J call TRBJ2-1; 9 bases agree with TRBD1. The germline gives CDR1 SGHTS, CDR2 YDEGEE. There are 15 residues in the CDR3. V lost 4 bases, J lost 8 bases, and 10 bases stayed unmatched.

The J gene is TRBJ1-1, the V gene TRBV18; D uncertain. CDR3 length: 16 amino acids. Germline CDR1 reads KGHSH; CDR2 reads LQKENI. V lost 2 bases and J 4 bases, leaving 17 bases between the germline ends. The CDR3 nucleotides are TGTGCCAGCTCACCAATCGTGGCAGACCGGAGCACTGAAGCTTTCTTT. As protein: CASSPIVADRSTEAFF.

This chain uses TRBV29-1 with TRBJ1-1; 8 bases match TRBD1. Trimming cost V 5 bases and J 4 bases; bases outside gene matches: 12. The CDR3 is 15 amino acids. The germline V gene has CDR1 SQVTM and CDR2 ANQGSEA. The CDR3 protein is CSVYDVQGVVTEAFF. CDR3 sequence (DNA): TGCAGCGTTTACGACGTACAGGGGGTAGTCACTGAAGCTTTCTTT.

This chain links TRBV7-9 with TRBJ2-7; TRBD2 matches at 9 bases. The CDR3 spans 15 residues. Germline V lookup: CDR1 SEHNR, CDR2 FQNEAQ (reference sequence). The trim removed 7 bases at V and 0 bases at J, leaving 7 bases unmatched. CDR3 sequence reads: CASTELAGSSYEQYF. The CDR3 DNA sequence: TGTGCCAGCACCGAACTAGCGGGCAGCTCCTACGAGCAGTACTTC.

The rearrangement links TRBV12-3 or TRBV12-4 to TRBJ2-1; 10 positions agree with TRBD2. This CDR3 is 13 amino acids long. With V trimmed by 6 bases and J by 13 bases, 9 bases remained unmatched. The CDR3, as DNA: TGTGCCAGCAGCTCCTCCCCTAGCGGGAGTCAGTTCTTC. Translating it yields CASSSSPSGSQFF.

The V gene is TRBV19, the J gene TRBJ2-3, with 8 bases matching TRBD2. CDR3 length equals 15 residues. Trimming removed 6 bases from V and 6 bases from J; junction bases left unmatched: 11. CDR1 is LNHDA, CDR2 SQIVND, per germline (reference sequence). This CDR3 is CASRPLGRELDTQYF. The DNA for the CDR3 is TGTGCCAGTAGGCCCCTCGGGAGGGAGTTGGATACGCAGTATTTT.

The chain employs TRBV9 and TRBJ1-5, with TRBD1 as a possible D gene (5 bases). The CDR3 consists of 15 residues. V was pared by 0 bases and J by 6 bases, with 13 bases between. Germline V gene sequence: CDR1 SGDLS, CDR2 YYNGEE. CDR3 sequence: CASSVAAGYGQPQHF. For the CDR3, the DNA is TGTGCCAGCAGCGTAGCTGCAGGGTATGGTCAGCCCCAGCATTTT.